The sequence of this T cell receptor (beta chain) was determined in a study of shared clonotypes between healthy human individuals. General study results and limits: Across a handful of donors, naive CD4 shared 5% to 6%, naive CD8 over 3%, memory CD4 roughly 2.3%, memory CD8 about 0.4%.

Some clones are missing from TCRdb's copy, which holds only in-frame ones; the method was immunoSEQ multiplex PCR. The sample contains more than 1.2 million clones, around 98.5% of which appear only once. The CDR3 is made up of 15 amino acids. Trimming removed 4 bases at V and 1 base at J, with 14 bases between. The V gene's germline CDR1 is SGHAT and CDR2 FQNNGV. Turning to this clone: What it binds is not known.

The chain combines TRBV11-2 with TRBJ2-7; D is ambiguous. This receptor was taken from a man younger than 40 in good health. The sequencing input was naive CD4+ T cells sorted from blood. As to subset: CD45RA+ positively selected. The CDR3 sequence: CASSSTLLISYEQYF. CDR3 sequence (DNA): TGTGCCAGCAGCTCGACACTCCTTATATCCTACGAGCAGTACTTC.